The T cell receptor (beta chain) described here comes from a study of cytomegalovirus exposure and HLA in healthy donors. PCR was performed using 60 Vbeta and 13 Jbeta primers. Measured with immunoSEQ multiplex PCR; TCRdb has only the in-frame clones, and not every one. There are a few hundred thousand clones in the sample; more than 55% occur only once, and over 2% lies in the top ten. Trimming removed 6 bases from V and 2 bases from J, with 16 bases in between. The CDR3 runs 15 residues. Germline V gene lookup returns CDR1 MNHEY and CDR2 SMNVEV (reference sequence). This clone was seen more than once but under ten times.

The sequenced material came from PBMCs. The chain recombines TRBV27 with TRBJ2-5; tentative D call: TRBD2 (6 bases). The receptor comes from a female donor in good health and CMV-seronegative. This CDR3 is CASSPKRGFQETQYF. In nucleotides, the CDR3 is TGTGCCAGCAGCCCTAAACGGGGGTTTCAAGAGACCCAGTACTTC.